The 23 T cell receptor beta chains presented below share a single source sample, sequenced in a study of T-cell reconstitution after alpha-beta-depleted transplantation in children. Molecular barcoding with unique molecular identifiers was used for the TCRbeta library. TCRdb fed the PCR reads into MiXCR, producing one record per CDR3 protein. This sample has 450,000 to 550,000 distinct CDR3 sequences, with about an eighth found just once. Sequenced material: PBMCs, mostly from graft donor cells, taken 180 days after TCRalphabeta/CD19-depleted stem cell transplant. Receptor source: a female patient aged 2 to 10 who had a stem cell transplant for aplastic anemia, so the T cells may come from the graft donor.

This chain links TRBV20-1 with TRBJ2-3; a possible D gene is TRBD2 (7 bases). V was clipped by 3 bases and J by 7 bases, with 14 bases between them. The CDR3 runs 13 residues. Germline-derived CDR1 and CDR2 are DFQATT and SNEGSKA (reference sequence). The CDR3 loop reads CSARPGGHNTQYF. The CDR3 DNA follows: TGCAGTGCTAGGCCGGGGGGCCATAATACGCAGTATTTT.

This clonotype showed up just a few times. Possible read error: a much larger clone is one base away. This chain connects TRBV12-3 or TRBV12-4 to TRBJ2-1; 10 bases line up with TRBD2. V dropped 6 bases and J dropped 0; count of bases not matched to a gene: 2. CDR3 length: 15 residues. CDR3: CASRPSGSSYNEQFF. CDR3 bases: TGTGCCAGCAGACCTAGCGGGAGCTCCTACAATGAGCAGTTCTTC.

This clonotype was counted a few times. The J gene is TRBJ2-1, the V gene TRBV9; 8 positions match TRBD1. Germline CDR1 is SGDLS and CDR2 is YYNGEE. The CDR3 is 15 amino acids. Trimming took 2 bases from V and 7 from J; bases not matched to a gene: 8. As DNA, the CDR3 is TGTGCCAGCAGCGTGAGACAGGGGATGAGAAATGAGCAGTTCTTC. Amino acids: CASSVRQGMRNEQFF.

This clonotype turned up a few times. This sequence joins TRBV20-1 and TRBJ1-5; D gene ambiguous. Looked up from germline, CDR1 is DFQATT and CDR2 is SNEGSKA (reference sequence). The V gene lost 3 bases and the J gene lost 5 bases, with 8 bases spanning the gap. There are 12 residues in the CDR3. CDR3 sequence: CSARAYDQPQHF. The CDR3 DNA reads as TGCAGTGCTAGGGCCTACGATCAGCCCCAGCATTTT.

The sample holds a few counts of this clonotype. The chain uses TRBV9 and TRBJ2-6; 9 nucleotides align to TRBD1. Germline trimming cut 4 bases from V and 0 bases from J; bases unmatched to any gene: 8. The germline V gene has CDR1 SGDLS and CDR2 YYNGEE. This CDR3 has 18 amino acids. The chain's CDR3 is CASSLRTGESSGANVLTF. The CDR3 DNA reads as TGTGCCAGCAGCCTTAGGACAGGGGAGAGCTCTGGGGCCAACGTCCTGACTTTC.

The chain is built from TRBV20-1 and TRBJ2-3; TRBD1 or TRBD2 may be the D gene (5 bases each). The CDR3 extends over 15 amino acids. The V end was cut by 1 base, the J end by 8 bases, with 19 bases between. CDR1 DFQATT and CDR2 SNEGSKA come from the germline V gene (reference sequence). CDR3 region: CSARARTQYDSTQYF. CDR3 bases: TGCAGTGCTAGAGCCAGGACTCAATACGACAGTACGCAGTATTTT.

This clonotype was counted only a few times. CDR3 amino acids: CASSSDFPGTRNTGELFF. CDR3 DNA sequence: TGTGCCAGCAGTTCCGACTTCCCCGGGACTAGGAACACCGGGGAGCTGTTTTTT. V usage is TRBV6-5 and J usage is TRBJ2-2, with 8 bases lining up with TRBD2. The V gene's germline CDR1 is MNHEY and CDR2 SVGAGI. V trimming: 4 bases; J trimming: 1 base; junction bases outside the gene matches: 11. The CDR3 length is 18 residues.

This clonotype was observed a few times. The chain uses TRBV4-1 and TRBJ2-1, with 9 bases identical to TRBD2. Germline assignment: CDR1 MGHRA and CDR2 YSYEKL. V trimming: 0 bases; J trimming: 6 bases; junction bases outside the gene matches: 9. The CDR3 contains 17 residues. This CDR3 reads CASSQEAAGGSVNEQFF. The CDR3 nucleotides are TGCGCCAGCAGCCAAGAGGCAGCGGGAGGCTCCGTCAATGAGCAGTTCTTC.

This clonotype has just a few counts. The chain recombines TRBV7-9 with TRBJ1-4, with D tentatively TRBD1 (5 bases). Trimming stripped 7 bases from V and 3 bases from J, with 9 bases between. Germline CDR1 is SEHNR and CDR2 is FQNEAQ (reference sequence). This CDR3 has 13 residues. The CDR3 sequence is CASKGPANEKLFF. The DNA of the CDR3 is TGTGCCAGCAAGGGGCCGGCTAATGAAAAACTGTTTTTT.

This chain joins TRBV30 and TRBJ2-1; TRBD2 matches at 11 bases. The germline gives CDR1 GTSNPN, CDR2 SVGIG (reference sequence). Germline trimming cut 4 bases from V and 1 base from J; bases unmatched to any gene: 9. This CDR3 is 17 amino acids long. CDR3 in DNA: TGTGCCTGGAAGGCTAGCGGGGGGCCGCTTTCCTACAATGAGCAGTTCTTC. Translating it yields CAWKASGGPLSYNEQFF.

The table lists this clonotype with a few counts. This rearrangement joins TRBV27 to TRBJ2-3; D may be TRBD1 or TRBD2 (5 bases each). Germline values: CDR1 MNHEY, CDR2 SMNVEV (reference sequence). V shed 2 bases and J shed 0 bases, with 15 bases lying between them. The CDR3 runs to 17 residues. Here the CDR3 DNA reads TGTGCCAGCAGTTTAAGAGGGGCCCCACCTAGCACAGATACGCAGTATTTT. It specifies CASSLRGAPPSTDTQYF.

The chain joins TRBV29-1 to TRBJ1-4; 9 bases line up with TRBD1. Germline assignment: CDR1 SQVTM and CDR2 ANQGSEA. This CDR3 comprises 13 residues. V lost 7 bases and J lost 7; bases outside the gene matches: 7. This chain's CDR3 is CSAAGQGGEKLFF. CDR3 coding DNA: TGCAGCGCCGCGGGACAGGGTGGTGAAAAACTGTTTTTT.

V and J are TRBV12-3 or TRBV12-4 and TRBJ2-7, with D possibly matching TRBD2 (6 bases). CDR3 length: 14 residues. V was clipped by 9 bases and J by 2 bases, with 17 bases between them. CDR3 sequence (DNA): TGTGCCAGGTTGGTGGCTAGCGTAACCTACGAGCAGTACGTC. Translated, it gives CARLVASVTYEQYV.

The chain recombines TRBV4-3 with TRBJ2-1; D remains ambiguous. V was clipped by 3 bases and J by 0 bases, with 15 bases between them. This CDR3 comprises 17 residues. CDR1 is LGHNA and CDR2 is YSLEER in the germline V gene. CDR3 sequence: CASSHKNSISSYNEQFF. The DNA of the CDR3 is TGCGCCAGCAGCCATAAAAATTCCATTAGCTCCTACAATGAGCAGTTCTTC.

This clonotype was seen a handful of times. The CDR3 here is CSAVGRSTDTQYF. DNA of the CDR3: TGCAGTGCGGTCGGCAGGAGCACAGATACGCAGTATTTT. This sequence joins TRBV20-1 and TRBJ2-3; D not certain. Germline CDR1 and CDR2: DFQATT and SNEGSKA (reference sequence). The CDR3 length is 13 residues. V lost 6 bases and J lost 0, with 10 bases in between.

This clonotype occurred a few times. This chain joins TRBV21-1 and TRBJ2-2; TRBD2 reflects the table's D call only, with no check against the DNA. TRBV21-1 is annotated as a pseudogene. The CDR3 is made up of 17 amino acids. The CDR3 DNA follows: TGTGCCAGCAGCATAGGACTAGCGGGAGGTCACACCGGGGAGCTGTTTTTT. This gives the protein CASSIGLAGGHTGELFF.

This clonotype was recorded at least ten times. The chain is built from TRBV20-1 and TRBJ2-4, with D hard to call. Germline assignment: CDR1 DFQATT and CDR2 SNEGSKA (reference sequence). Trimming stripped 1 base from V and 3 bases from J, with 10 bases between. There are 14 residues in the CDR3. CDR3 DNA: TGCAGTGCTAGAGCCGGACCCCTCAAAAACATTCAGTACTTC. Protein sequence: CSARAGPLKNIQYF.

The chain recombines TRBV18 with TRBJ2-7; D is uncertain. V was trimmed by 3 bases and J by 6 bases, leaving 15 bases between them. The CDR3 totals 14 residues. The germline CDR1 and CDR2 sequences are KGHSH and LQKENI. CDR3 protein: CASSPNERLGEQYF. DNA for the CDR3: TGTGCCAGCTCACCGAATGAGCGTCTGGGCGAGCAGTACTTC.

This clonotype was detected only a few times. This chain joins TRBV19 and TRBJ2-1; 10 positions match TRBD2. The CDR3 sequence is 17 residues long. Germline V gene data show CDR1 as LNHDA and CDR2 as SQIVND (reference sequence). The V segment lost 8 bases and the J segment 8 bases; nucleotides outside the gene matches: 18. CDR3 DNA: TGTGCCAGTGGCCGGCTAGCGGGAGCCCCGGGCCTCCATGAGCAGTTCTTC. Its translation is CASGRLAGAPGLHEQFF.

CDR3 DNA: TGCAGTGCTAGTAGTGGGGGACTTTACAATGAGCAGTTCTTC. Amino acids: CSASSGGLYNEQFF. V and J are TRBV20-1 and TRBJ2-1, with TRBD2 as a possible D gene (6 bases). Germline V gives CDR1 DFQATT, CDR2 SNEGSKA (reference sequence). CDR3 length: 14 amino acids. Trimming shortened V by 3 bases and J by 4 bases, and 13 bases separated the two germline ends.

This clonotype was observed a handful of times. This chain uses TRBV9 with TRBJ1-1, with TRBD1 as a possible D gene (5 bases). The germline gives CDR1 SGDLS, CDR2 YYNGEE. Trimming removed 4 bases at V and 3 bases at J, with 16 bases between. The CDR3 extends over 15 amino acids. The CDR3 spells CASSPQPTDYTEAFF. The CDR3 DNA follows: TGTGCCAGCAGCCCCCAACCGACAGACTACACTGAAGCTTTCTTT. Drawing the rest from reference TRBV9 and TRBJ1-1, the complete variable domain is DSGVTQTPKHLITATGQRVTLRCSPRSGDLSVYWYQQSLDQGLQFLIQYYNGEERAKGNILERFSAQQFPDLHSELNLSSLELGDSALYFCASSPQPTDYTEAFFGQGTRLTVV.

This clonotype was counted between two and nine times. The genes are TRBV5-1 and TRBJ1-1, with a tentative D call TRBD1 (5 bases). V shed 3 bases and J shed 1 base, with 16 bases lying between them. CDR1 is SGHRS, CDR2 YFSETQ, per germline. The CDR3 is 16 residues long. CDR3 in DNA: TGCGCCAGCAGCTGGGGGGGTCTCCGGGGGAACACTGAAGCTTTCTTT. It yields the protein CASSWGGLRGNTEAFF.

This clonotype was seen many times. The V call is TRBV7-2, the J call TRBJ1-1, with D perhaps TRBD1 (5 bases). Trimming left V 1 base short and J 1 base short, with 7 bases between. Germline V gene data show CDR1 as SGHTA and CDR2 as FQGNSA. CDR3 length equals 14 residues. The CDR3 DNA follows: TGTGCCAGCAGCTTAGTTCAGGGGAACACTGAAGCTTTCTTT. This codes for CASSLVQGNTEAFF.